These 11 T cell receptor beta chains were sequenced from one sample in a study of T cell responses to AZD1222 COVID-19 vaccine. Data came from immunoSEQ multiplex PCR; TCRdb stores just in-frame clones and leaves some out. The top ten clones hold around 2.1% of a sample with about 150,000 clones, approximately 90% of them seen once. The sample consisted of peripheral blood, taken on day 0 of AZD1222 vaccination. The source of these receptors is an adult in good health.

This clone showed up just once. CDR3 in DNA: TGTGCCAGCAGTGATCGGGCCCTCCTGCTCACAGATACGCAGTATTTT. This codes for CASSDRALLLTDTQYF. V usage is TRBV25-1 and J usage is TRBJ2-3; no firm D call. This CDR3 contains 16 residues. The germline V gene has CDR1 MGHDK and CDR2 SYGVNS. The V and J ends lost 3 bases and 2 bases respectively, with 15 bases between them.

Comments on this clone: At one end, the junction sequence differs from germline, possibly due to a read error. The V and J genes are TRBV7-7 and TRBJ2-2, with TRBD2 as a possible D gene (5 bases). This CDR3 comprises 13 residues. In germline, CDR1 is SSHAT, CDR2 FNYEAQ (reference sequence). The CDR3 region has the DNA TGTGCTAGCAGCTTAGCGCTTATCGGGGAGCTGTTTTTT. Amino acids: CASSLALIGELFF.

V usage is TRBV11-1 and J usage is TRBJ2-1; 11 nucleotides match TRBD1. V lost 5 bases, J lost 6 bases, and 6 bases stayed unmatched. This CDR3 region has 15 residues. The germline V gene encodes CDR1 SGHAT and CDR2 FQDESV (reference sequence). Here the CDR3 reads CASSPRDRGANEQFF. The CDR3, as DNA: TGTGCCAGCAGCCCCCGGGACAGGGGGGCCAATGAGCAGTTCTTC.

The chain uses TRBV27 and TRBJ1-4; tentatively, D is TRBD1 (5 bases). V lost 5 bases and J 11 bases, leaving 24 bases between the germline ends. Germline V lookup: CDR1 MNHEY, CDR2 SMNVEV (reference sequence). This CDR3 is built from 16 residues. The CDR3 reads CASSRTGLDAGWKLFF. The CDR3 DNA reads as TGTGCCAGCAGTAGAACAGGTTTGGACGCGGGATGGAAACTGTTTTTT.

The chain carries TRBV6-6 and TRBJ2-7; maybe TRBD1 (5 bases). The V end was cut by 3 bases, the J end by 5 bases, with 11 bases between. CDR3 length: 13 amino acids. Germline V gives CDR1 MNHNY, CDR2 SVGAGI (reference sequence). The CDR3 bases are TGTGCCAGCAGTTATAGGGGCTCTCACGAGCAGTACTTC. As protein: CASSYRGSHEQYF.

The chain combines TRBV7-6 with TRBJ2-7; the D gene could be TRBD1 or TRBD2 (5 bases each). Germline V gene data show CDR1 as SGHVS and CDR2 as FNYEAQ. V lost 5 bases and J 0 bases, leaving 23 bases between the germline ends. The CDR3 covers 18 residues. The chain's CDR3 is CASSTRQPPSGSSYEQYF. CDR3 coding DNA: TGTGCCAGCAGCACCCGACAGCCCCCCAGTGGGAGCTCCTACGAGCAGTACTTC. The entire variable domain, with the rest obtained from reference TRBV7-6 and TRBJ2-7, is as follows: GAGVSQSPRYKVTKRGQDVALRCDPISGHVSLYWYRQALGQGPEFLTYFNYEAQQDKSGLPNDRFSAERPEGSISTLTIQRTEQRDSAMYRCASSTRQPPSGSSYEQYFGPGTRLTVT.

Only one count was recorded for this clone. The rearrangement joins TRBV5-1 to TRBJ2-1; 8 nucleotides agree with TRBD2. Germline V gene sequence: CDR1 SGHRS, CDR2 YFSETQ. Unmatched junction bases numbered 7, after V lost 0 bases and J lost 5 bases. CDR3 size: 16 residues. In DNA form, the CDR3 reads TGCGCCAGCAGCTTGGTCCCGGGACTAGGAAACAATGAGCAGTTCTTC. The encoded protein is CASSLVPGLGNNEQFF.

The V gene is TRBV11-3, the J gene TRBJ2-6; D is uncertain. V lost 5 bases to trimming and J lost 2 bases, with 10 bases between them. The CDR3 runs 15 residues. Germline CDR1 is SGHNT and CDR2 is YENEEA. The CDR3, as DNA: TGTGCCAGCAGCATCTTGGGTGCTGGGGCCAACGTCCTGACTTTC. The encoded protein is CASSILGAGANVLTF.

The chain carries TRBV28 and TRBJ1-6; D possibly corresponds to TRBD1 (5 bases). The CDR3 loop spans 15 amino acids. Trimming shortened V by 7 bases and J by 0 bases, and 10 bases separated the two germline ends. The germline V gene encodes CDR1 MDHEN and CDR2 SYDVKM. The CDR3 here is CASIPGSSYNSPLHF. DNA of the CDR3: TGTGCCAGCATTCCAGGGAGCTCCTATAATTCACCCCTCCACTTT.

The chain links TRBV9 to TRBJ1-1; D not certain. The CDR3 totals 13 residues. V was trimmed by 0 bases and J by 5 bases, leaving 8 bases between them. Germline V gene sequence: CDR1 SGDLS, CDR2 YYNGEE. The CDR3 region is CASSVDMGTEAFF. The CDR3, as DNA: TGTGCCAGCAGCGTAGACATGGGGACTGAAGCTTTCTTT.

CDR3 in amino acids: CAILAGGTYNEQFF. CDR3 nucleotides: TGTGCCATCCTAGCGGGAGGGACGTACAATGAGCAGTTCTTC. V usage is TRBV6-6 and J usage is TRBJ2-1, with TRBD2 matching 12 bases. Germline V gene data show CDR1 as MNHNY and CDR2 as SVGAGI (reference sequence). The CDR3 is made up of 14 amino acids. The J segment lost 4 bases and the V segment lost 10 bases, leaving 5 bases of the junction unmatched.